The present TCR beta chain was sequenced within a study of early T cells in non-severe SARS-CoV-2 infection. Background on the study: Unpaired chains resulted from sequencing bulk RNA of unsorted whole blood.

The table lists this clonotype with many counts. Individual cDNA molecules received unique molecular identifiers. TCRdb re-analysed the 5' RACE reads in MiXCR, keeping a single row per CDR3 protein. Here the sample spans some 71,000 distinct CDR3 sequences, about 12% being singletons. The sample comprised whole blood. The sequence was collected from an adult who was a healthcare worker with PCR-confirmed SARS-CoV-2 infection or an uninfected control (not recorded which).

CDR3 bases: TGTGCCAGCAGTTCGGGACTCCTAGCCGCAGATACGCAGTATTTT. Translation gives CASSSGLLAADTQYF. The rearrangement joins TRBV6-5 to TRBJ2-3, with a tentative D call TRBD2 (6 bases). Trimming took 4 bases from V and 4 from J, leaving 15 bases between them. In germline, CDR1 is MNHEY, CDR2 SVGAGI. The CDR3 is made up of 15 amino acids.